This TCR beta chain was identified during a study of CD8 T cells in Susac syndrome. This CDR3 contains 16 residues. The V gene's germline CDR1 is SGHRS and CDR2 YFSETQ. V lost 4 bases and J 6 bases, leaving 22 bases between the germline ends. With random hexamers, reverse transcription was performed on roughly 0.5 to 1 ug of RNA. TCRdb independently ran MiXCR on the immunoSEQ multiplex PCR reads; one entry per CDR3 protein. The sample lists 350,000 to 550,000 distinct CDR3 sequences; around 85% were seen once. This clonotype was obtained from a human donor with multiple sclerosis. The sequencing sample was made of CD8+ T cells from PBMCs. The chain combines TRBV5-1 with TRBJ1-2; maybe TRBD1 (6 bases). The CDR3 loop is CASSRGLGPRDHGYTF. The CDR3 nucleotides are TGCGCCAGCAGCCGGGGGCTCGGCCCCAGGGACCATGGCTACACCTTC. Full variable domain (missing parts from reference TRBV5-1 and TRBJ1-2): KAGVTQTPRYLIKTRGQQVTLSCSPISGHRSVSWYQQTPGQGLQFLFEYFSETQRNKGNFPGRFSGRQFSNSRSEMNVSTLELGDSALYLCASSRGLGPRDHGYTFGSGTRLTVV.